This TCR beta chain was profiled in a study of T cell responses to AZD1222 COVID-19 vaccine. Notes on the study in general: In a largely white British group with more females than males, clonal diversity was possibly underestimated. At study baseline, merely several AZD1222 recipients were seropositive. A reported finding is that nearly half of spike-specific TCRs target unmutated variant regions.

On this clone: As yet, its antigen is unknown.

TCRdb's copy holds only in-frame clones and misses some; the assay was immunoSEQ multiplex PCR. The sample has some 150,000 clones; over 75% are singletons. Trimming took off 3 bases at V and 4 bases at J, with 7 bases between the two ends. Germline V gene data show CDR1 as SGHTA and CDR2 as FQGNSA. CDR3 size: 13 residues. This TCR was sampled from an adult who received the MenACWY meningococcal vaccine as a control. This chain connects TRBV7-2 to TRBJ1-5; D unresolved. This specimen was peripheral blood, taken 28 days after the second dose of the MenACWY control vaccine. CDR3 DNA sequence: TGTGCCAGCAGCTTTACGGGGAATCAGCCCCAGCATTTT. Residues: CASSFTGNQPQHF.